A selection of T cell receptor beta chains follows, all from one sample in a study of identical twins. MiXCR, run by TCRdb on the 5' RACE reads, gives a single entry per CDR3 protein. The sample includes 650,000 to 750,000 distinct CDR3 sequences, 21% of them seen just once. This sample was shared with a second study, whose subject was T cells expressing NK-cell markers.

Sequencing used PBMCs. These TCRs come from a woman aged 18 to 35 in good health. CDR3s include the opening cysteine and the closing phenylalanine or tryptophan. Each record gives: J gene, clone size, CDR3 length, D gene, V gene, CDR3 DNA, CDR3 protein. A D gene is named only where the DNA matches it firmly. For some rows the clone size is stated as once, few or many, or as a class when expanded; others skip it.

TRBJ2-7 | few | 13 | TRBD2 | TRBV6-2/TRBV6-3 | TGTGCCAGTGGACTAGCGGGCCCCTACGAGCAGTACTTC | CASGLAGPYEQYF
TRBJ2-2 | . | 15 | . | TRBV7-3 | TGTGCCAGCAGCTTAGGAGTTCCGGGCACCGGGGAGCTGTTTTTT | CASSLGVPGTGELFF
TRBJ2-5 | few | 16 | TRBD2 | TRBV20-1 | TGCAGTGCCCCAGCGCTGGGACTAGCGGCACAAGAGACCCAGTACTTC | CSAPALGLAAQETQYF
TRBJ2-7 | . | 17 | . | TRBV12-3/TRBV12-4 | TGTGCCAGCAGTTTAGCCGACATCAGGTCGGGGTTCGGGAAGCAGTACTTC | CASSLADIRSGFGKQYF
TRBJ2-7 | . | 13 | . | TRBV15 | TGTGCCACCAGCAGAGATGCGGCCTACGAGCAGTACTTC | CATSRDAAYEQYF
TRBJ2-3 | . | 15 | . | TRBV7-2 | TGTGCCAGCAGTTCCCGGGGTAGCGGTGCAGATACGCAGTATTTT | CASSSRGSGADTQYF
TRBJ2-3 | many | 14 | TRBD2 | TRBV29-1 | TGCAGCGTGGCGGGGACTAGCGGGGAAGATACGCAGTATTTT | CSVAGTSGEDTQYF
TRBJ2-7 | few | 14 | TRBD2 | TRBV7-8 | TGTGCCAGCAGCTTACATGCGGGAGGCTACGAGCAGTACTTC | CASSLHAGGYEQYF
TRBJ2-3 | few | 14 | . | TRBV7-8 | TGTGCCAGCAGCGGTGGTGGGAGCACAGATACGCAGTATTTT | CASSGGGSTDTQYF
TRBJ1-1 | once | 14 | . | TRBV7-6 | TGTGCCAGCAGGCGTGTCTCCCTGAACACTGAAGCTTTCTTT | CASRRVSLNTEAFF
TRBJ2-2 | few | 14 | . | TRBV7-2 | TGCGCCAGCAGCTTAACACGGAACACCGGGGAGCTGTTTTTT | CASSLTRNTGELFF
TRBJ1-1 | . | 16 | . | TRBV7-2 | TGTGCCAGCAGCTTAAGATTTAGGGTTGGGAACACTGAAGCTTTCTTT | CASSLRFRVGNTEAFF
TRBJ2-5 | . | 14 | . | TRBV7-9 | TGTGCCAGCAGCAAGACAACTAGCCAAGAGACCCAGTACTTC | CASSKTTSQETQYF
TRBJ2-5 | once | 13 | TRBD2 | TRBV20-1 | TGCAGTGCTGAGCGGGAGGCCGGGGAGACCCAGTACTTC | CSAEREAGETQYF
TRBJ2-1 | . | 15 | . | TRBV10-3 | TGTGCCATCAGTGGGGTCGGGGCGGGGTACAATGAGCAGTTCTTC | CAISGVGAGYNEQFF
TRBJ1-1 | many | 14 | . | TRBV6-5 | TGTGCCAGCAGTTTCCGACGGGGGAACACTGAAGCTTTCTTT | CASSFRRGNTEAFF
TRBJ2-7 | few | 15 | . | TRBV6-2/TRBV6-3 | TGTGCCAGCAGTTACAGGCCATCCAGCACCTACGAGCAGTACTTC | CASSYRPSSTYEQYF
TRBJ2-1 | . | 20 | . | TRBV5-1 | TGCGCCAGCAGCTTGCCCGCCGCCCGGTCTAGCGCCGAATCCTACAATGAGCAGTTCTTC | CASSLPAARSSAESYNEQFF
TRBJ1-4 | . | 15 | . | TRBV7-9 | TGTGCCAGCAGCTTAGCCCCGTCCGGTGATGAAAAACTGTTTTTT | CASSLAPSGDEKLFF
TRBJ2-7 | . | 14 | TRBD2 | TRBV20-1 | TGCAGTGCTGCCCCTAGCGGGTCCTCCTACGAGCAGTACTTC | CSAAPSGSSYEQYF
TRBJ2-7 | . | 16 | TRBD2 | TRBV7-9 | TGTGCCAGCAGCTTAGCGGCCCGGGGGGGGAGGTACGAGCAGTACTTC | CASSLAARGGRYEQYF
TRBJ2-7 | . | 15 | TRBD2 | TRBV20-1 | TGCAGTGCTAGAGATCCAGCGGGGGGCCGGAACGAGCAGTACTTC | CSARDPAGGRNEQYF
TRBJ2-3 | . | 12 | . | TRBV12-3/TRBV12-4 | TGTGCCAGCAGTATGACAGCTAGGACGCAGTATTTT | CASSMTARTQYF
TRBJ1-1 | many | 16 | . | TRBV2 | TGTGCCAGCAGTGAAGATGGCAGGGCGAAGAACACTGAAGCTTTCTTT | CASSEDGRAKNTEAFF
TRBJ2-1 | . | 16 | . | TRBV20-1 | TGCAGTGCTAGACACTTGGGCGGTTGGTCCTACAATGAGCAGTTCTTC | CSARHLGGWSYNEQFF
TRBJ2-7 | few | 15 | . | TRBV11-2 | TGTGCCAGCAGCCCCCCAGCAGGAGGAAACTACGAGCAGTACTTC | CASSPPAGGNYEQYF
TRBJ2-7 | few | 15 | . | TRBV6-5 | TGTGCCAGCAGTTACTCGGCCAGGGGCGTATACGAGCAGTACTTC | CASSYSARGVYEQYF
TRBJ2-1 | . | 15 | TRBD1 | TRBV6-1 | TGTGCCAGCAGACCCGGGACAGGGTATTTTTATGAGCAGTTCTTC | CASRPGTGYFYEQFF
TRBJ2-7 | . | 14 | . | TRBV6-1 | TGTGCCAGCAGTGCCGGGAGGGGGCTTGGCGAGCAGTACTTC | CASSAGRGLGEQYF
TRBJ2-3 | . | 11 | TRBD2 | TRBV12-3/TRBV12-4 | TGTGCCAGCTGCGCGGGAGCTGCGCAGTATTTT | CASCAGAAQYF
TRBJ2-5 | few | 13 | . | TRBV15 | TGTGCCACCAGCAGAGAACTGTCCGAGACCCAGTACTTC | CATSRELSETQYF
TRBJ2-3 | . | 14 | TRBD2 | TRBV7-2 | TGTGCCAGTGCACTCGGACTAGCCCCAGATACGCAGTATTTT | CASALGLAPDTQYF
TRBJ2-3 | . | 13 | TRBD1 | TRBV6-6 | TGTGCCAGCCACCGGGACAGGGCCGATACGCAGTATTTT | CASHRDRADTQYF
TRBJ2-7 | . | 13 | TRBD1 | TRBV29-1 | TGCAGCGTTCGGACAGGGGTAGCCTACGAGCAGTACTTC | CSVRTGVAYEQYF
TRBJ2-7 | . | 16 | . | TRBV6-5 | TGTGCCAGCAGTTACTCGGGTACCTCAGGCTCGGAAGAGCAGTACTTC | CASSYSGTSGSEEQYF
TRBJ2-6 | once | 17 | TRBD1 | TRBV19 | TGTGCCAGTATCGATACCACAGGGGGCCTAAGGGCCAACGTCCTGACTTTC | CASIDTTGGLRANVLTF
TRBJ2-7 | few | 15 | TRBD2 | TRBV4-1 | TGCGCCAGCAGCCAAGATGGGCTAGCGGGGGATCCAATCCACTTC | CASSQDGLAGDPIHF
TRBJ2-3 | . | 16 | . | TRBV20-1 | TGCAGTGCTTCAATGCAAAGCGGCATTAGCACAGATACGCAGTATTTT | CSASMQSGISTDTQYF
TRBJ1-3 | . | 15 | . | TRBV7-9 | TGTGCCAGCAGCTTAGGCGGAGGGTCTGGAAACACCATATATTTT | CASSLGGGSGNTIYF
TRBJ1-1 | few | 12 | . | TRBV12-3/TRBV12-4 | TGTGCCAGCAGACCCGGTTACACTGAAGCTTTCTTT | CASRPGYTEAFF
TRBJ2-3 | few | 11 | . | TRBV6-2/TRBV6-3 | TGTGCCAGCAGTTACAAGGGACTGCCTCATTTT | CASSYKGLPHF
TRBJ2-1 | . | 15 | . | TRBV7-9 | TGTGCCAGCAGCGAGAGGCAGGTTCGTATGCATGAGCAGTTCTTC | CASSERQVRMHEQFF
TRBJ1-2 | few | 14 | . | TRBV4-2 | TGTGCCAGCAGCGGAGCCTCGGGCGCATATGGCTACACCTTC | CASSGASGAYGYTF
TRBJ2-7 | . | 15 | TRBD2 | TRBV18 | TGTGCCAGCTCACATGGACTAGCGGGAATCAACGAGCAGTACTTC | CASSHGLAGINEQYF
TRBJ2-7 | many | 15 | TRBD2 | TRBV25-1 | TGTGCCAGCAGTGACCCGACTAGCGCGACCTACGAGCAGTACTTC | CASSDPTSATYEQYF
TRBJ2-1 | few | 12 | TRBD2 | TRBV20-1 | TGCAGTGCTAGACCACTAGCGAATGAGCAGTTCTTC | CSARPLANEQFF
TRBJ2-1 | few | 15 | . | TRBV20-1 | TGCAGTGTTACACAGACCACCTCCTCCTACAATGAGCAGTTCTTC | CSVTQTTSSYNEQFF
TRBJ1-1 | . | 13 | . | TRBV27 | TGTGCCAGCAGTCCGGGTCCGAGGACTGAAGCTTTCTTT | CASSPGPRTEAFF
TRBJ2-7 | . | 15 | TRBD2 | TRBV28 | TGTGCCAGCAGTATGTCTAGCGGGCCTTCCTACGAGCAGTACTTC | CASSMSSGPSYEQYF
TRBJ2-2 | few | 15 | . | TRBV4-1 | TGCGCCAGCAGCCAAGGCGCAGCCCGCCGTCCGGAGCTGTTTTTT | CASSQGAARRPELFF
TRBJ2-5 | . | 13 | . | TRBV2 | TGTGCCAGCGGACGTGGACTCGAAGAGACCCAGTACTTC | CASGRGLEETQYF
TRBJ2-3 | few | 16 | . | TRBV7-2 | TGTGCCAGCAGCCCAACCAGGTGGGAGGGCACAGATACGCAGTATTTT | CASSPTRWEGTDTQYF
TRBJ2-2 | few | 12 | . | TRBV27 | TGTGCCAGCAGGAGGGAGCGCGGGGAGCTGTTTTTT | CASRRERGELFF
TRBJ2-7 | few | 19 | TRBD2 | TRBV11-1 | TGTGCCAGCAGCTCAAAGGTGATCGAGGCGGGAGGGTTAACCTACGAGCAGTACTTC | CASSSKVIEAGGLTYEQYF
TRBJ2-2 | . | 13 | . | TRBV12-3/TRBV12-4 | TGTGCCAGCAGGGAGGCCGACACCGGGGAGCTGTTTTTT | CASREADTGELFF